In this sample, the clone carrying this T cell receptor beta chain turned up once. The sample originates from a study of blood T cell repertoires in COVID-19. Study information: Both acute and convalescent COVID-19 samples were obtained from the United States, Italy and Spain. In each case, the material was cDNA or gDNA derived from T cells, B-cell-depleted T cells, or PBMCs.

Methods used by the authors: For nucleated cells, counts were estimated from reference gene primer amplification. Some clones are missing from TCRdb's copy, which holds only in-frame ones; the method was immunoSEQ multiplex PCR. The V and J calls and clone size come from that table; D and trimming were worked out from the DNA. Of tens of thousands of clones in the sample, 80% to 90% are singletons; the top ten hold around 8.3%. V lost 7 bases and J lost 7; bases outside the gene matches: 10. Germline V lookup: CDR1 LNHDA, CDR2 SQIVND (reference sequence). The CDR3 totals 14 residues. This chain connects TRBV19 to TRBJ2-1; 7 positions match TRBD2. The sequencing sample was made of peripheral blood. This receptor was obtained from a human donor with active COVID-19. The donor label of this sample is uncertain. The CDR3 spells CASMLTSRSNEQFF. For the CDR3, the DNA is TGTGCCAGTATGCTGACTAGCCGGTCAAATGAGCAGTTCTTC.